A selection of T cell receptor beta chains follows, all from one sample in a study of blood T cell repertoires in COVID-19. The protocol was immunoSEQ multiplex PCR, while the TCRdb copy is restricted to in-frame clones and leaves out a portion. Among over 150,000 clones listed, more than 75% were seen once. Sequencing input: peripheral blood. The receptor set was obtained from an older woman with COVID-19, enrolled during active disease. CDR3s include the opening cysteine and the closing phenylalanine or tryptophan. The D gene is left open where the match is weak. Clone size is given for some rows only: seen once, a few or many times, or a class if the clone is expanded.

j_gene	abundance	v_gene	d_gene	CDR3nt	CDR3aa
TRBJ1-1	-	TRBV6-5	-	TGTGCCAGCAGTTCGACAAAGCACACTGAAGCTTTCTTT	CASSSTKHTEAFF
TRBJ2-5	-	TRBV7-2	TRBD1	TGTGCCAGCAGCCCGATTGGACAGGGGGCCTGGGAGACCCAGTACTTC	CASSPIGQGAWETQYF
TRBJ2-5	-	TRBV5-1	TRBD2	TGCGCCAGCAGCCCACCGGGACTAGTCCAAGAGACCCAGTACTTC	CASSPPGLVQETQYF
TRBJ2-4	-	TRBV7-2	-	TGTGCCAGCAGCCCCCAACTAGAACTAGCCAAAAACATTCAGTACTTC	CASSPQLELAKNIQYF
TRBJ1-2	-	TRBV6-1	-	TGTGCCAGCAGTGAAGCGGGCCAACTTGGCTACACCTTC	CASSEAGQLGYTF
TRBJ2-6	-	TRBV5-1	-	TGCGCCAGCAGCTTCGCAGGGGGGTCTGGGGCCAACGTCCTGACTTTC	CASSFAGGSGANVLTF
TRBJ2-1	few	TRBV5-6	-	TGTGCCAGCAGCTTGAGGGGGAGCTCCTACAATGAGCAGTTCTTC	CASSLRGSSYNEQFF
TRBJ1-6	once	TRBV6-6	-	TGTGCCAGCAGTTTGGACACAAACTCACCCCTCCACTTT	CASSLDTNSPLHF
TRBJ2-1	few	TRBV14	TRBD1	TGTGCCAGCAGCCCCCTCCGACAGGGGGCATACGAGCAGTTCTTC	CASSPLRQGAYEQFF
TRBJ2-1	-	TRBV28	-	TGTGCCAGCAGTAGAGGGGGGGGCAATGAGCAGTTCTTC	CASSRGGGNEQFF
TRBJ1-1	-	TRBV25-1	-	TGTGCCAGCAGTGCCTTTTATAGGGGGAACACTGAAGCTTTCTTT	CASSAFYRGNTEAFF
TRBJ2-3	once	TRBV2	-	TGTGCCAGCAGTTCCCGGACGGGGGAGATAAATACGCAGTATTTT	CASSSRTGEINTQYF
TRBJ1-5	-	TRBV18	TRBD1	TGTGCCAGCTCACCGACAGGGTGGGATAGCAATCAGCCCCAGCATTTT	CASSPTGWDSNQPQHF
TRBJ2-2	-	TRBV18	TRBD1	TGTGCCAGCTCGTCCGGGACAGGGAAAACCGGGGAGCTGTTTTTT	CASSSGTGKTGELFF
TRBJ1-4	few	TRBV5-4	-	TGTGCCAGCAGCTTGGCAGGGATTGAAAAACTGTTTTTT	CASSLAGIEKLFF
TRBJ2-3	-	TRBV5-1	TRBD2	TGCGCCAGCAGCGCGGGGGAAGATACGCAGTATTTT	CASSAGEDTQYF
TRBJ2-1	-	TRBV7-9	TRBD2	TGTGCCAGCAGCTTCCCAGCGGGAGTTCTCAATGAGCAGTTCTTC	CASSFPAGVLNEQFF
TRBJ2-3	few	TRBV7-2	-	TGTGCCAGCAGGAGGGACTCCTCTCCGACAGATACGCAGTATTTT	CASRRDSSPTDTQYF
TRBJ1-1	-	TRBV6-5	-	TGTGCCAGCAGTTACGTGAATAGTGAAGCTTTCTTT	CASSYVNSEAFF
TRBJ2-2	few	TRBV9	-	TGTGCCAGCAGCGCCAACCGAGAGGAGCTGTTTTTT	CASSANREELFF
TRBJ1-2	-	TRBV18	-	TGTGCCAGCTCACCAGGGGAGAGGAGCACCTTC	CASSPGERSTF
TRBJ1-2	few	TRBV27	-	TGTGCCAGCAGTCAGACACTGGGTTATTCCTCTGGCTACACCTTC	CASSQTLGYSSGYTF